One and the same sample provided the 27 T cell receptor beta chains below, sequenced in a study of CD8+CD57+ T cells in acquired aplastic anemia. Profiles of TCR beta VDJ and CDR3 were generated from a genomic DNA template. Via MiXCR, TCRdb re-called the reads, giving one row per CDR3 protein. Among 200,000 to 250,000 distinct CDR3 sequences, around 60% were seen once, and the ten largest hold 25% to 30%. The sequencing sample was made of sorted CD4+, CD8+, or CD8+CD57+ T cells (not recorded which) from PBMCs. The source is a human donor in good health.

This clonotype was seen more than once but under ten times. The DNA of the CDR3 is TGTGCCAGCAGCTTAGCGTTGGGGGACGAGCAGTACTTC. Residues: CASSLALGDEQYF. J is TRBJ2-7 and V is TRBV7-9; tentatively, D is TRBD1 or TRBD2 (5 bases each). The CDR3 length is 13 residues. V was pared by 0 bases and J by 5 bases, with 8 bases between. Germline loops: CDR1 SEHNR, CDR2 FQNEAQ (reference sequence).

This clonotype was detected a few times. The chain combines TRBV12-3 or TRBV12-4 with TRBJ2-5; no reliable D call. The CDR3 extends over 12 amino acids. The ends were cut back, 2 bases at V and 5 bases at J, with 6 bases in the middle. As DNA, the CDR3 is TGTGCCAGCAGTTTATCCGGGGAGACCCAGTACTTC. This encodes CASSLSGETQYF.

The gene calls are TRBV5-1 and TRBJ1-1; D unclear. V was clipped by 4 bases and J by 3 bases, with 10 bases between them. CDR1 is SGHRS, CDR2 YFSETQ, per germline. The CDR3 contains 13 residues. The DNA for the CDR3 is TGCGCCAGCAGCCCCGATGGGGACACTGAAGCTTTCTTT. This codes for CASSPDGDTEAFF.

The chain has TRBV5-6 and TRBJ1-6; a weak D match, TRBD1 (5 bases). There are 15 residues in the CDR3. Germline V lookup: CDR1 SGHDT, CDR2 YYEEEE. V was pared by 4 bases and J by 6 bases, with 14 bases between. The CDR3 nucleotides read TGTGCCAGCAGCACCAAGACAGATTTTAATTCACCCCTCCACTTT. Its translation: CASSTKTDFNSPLHF.

The gene calls are TRBV7-3 and TRBJ2-5, with a weak D call TRBD1 (6 bases). The CDR3 runs to 13 residues. The germline V gene has CDR1 SGHTA and CDR2 FQGTGA. The V end was cut by 1 base, the J end by 6 bases, with 9 bases between. CDR3 region: CASSLIWGQTQYF. Here the CDR3 DNA reads TGTGCCAGCAGCTTAATCTGGGGGCAGACCCAGTACTTC. Supplemented by reference TRBV7-3 and TRBJ2-5, the full variable domain reads GAGVSQTPSNKVTEKGKYVELRCDPISGHTALYWYRQSLGQGPEFLIYFQGTGAADDSGLPNDRFFAVRPEGSVSTLKIQRTERGDSAVYLCASSLIWGQTQYFGPGTRLLVL.

The sample holds many counts of this clonotype. The rearrangement links TRBV7-9 to TRBJ2-2, with 12 bases identical to TRBD2. Germline-derived CDR1 and CDR2 are SEHNR and FQNEAQ (reference sequence). The CDR3 spans 16 residues. V lost 4 bases to trimming and J lost 3 bases; unmatched junction nucleotides: 3. Here the CDR3 DNA reads TGTGCCAGCAGCTCACTAGCGGGGGGAGACACCGGGGAGCTGTTTTTT. The encoded protein is CASSSLAGGDTGELFF.

This clonotype was counted a single time. This chain connects TRBV20-1 to TRBJ2-3; no definite D call. The CDR3 is made up of 11 amino acids. Trimming took off 6 bases at V and 5 bases at J, with 9 bases between the two ends. In germline, CDR1 is DFQATT, CDR2 SNEGSKA (reference sequence). This chain's CDR3 is CSAPSGDTQYF. CDR3 DNA sequence: TGCAGTGCCCCAAGTGGAGATACGCAGTATTTT.

The CDR3 DNA follows: TGTGCCAGCAGCTCCACCCGCCTCACTAGCGGAAGGAGCACAGATACGCAGTATTTT. As protein: CASSSTRLTSGRSTDTQYF. This sequence joins TRBV7-3 and TRBJ2-3; 8 bases are shared with TRBD2. J gave up 0 bases and V 4 bases, and 15 bases lay outside the gene matches. Per germline, CDR1 SGHTA and CDR2 FQGTGA. CDR3 length equals 19 residues. Full variable domain (missing parts from reference TRBV7-3 and TRBJ2-3): GAGVSQTPSNKVTEKGKYVELRCDPISGHTALYWYRQSLGQGPEFLIYFQGTGAADDSGLPNDRFFAVRPEGSVSTLKIQRTERGDSAVYLCASSSTRLTSGRSTDTQYFGPGTRLTVL.

This clonotype has ten or more counts. The CDR3, as DNA: TGTGCCAGCAGCGTAGCTGAAGGGTTCGAGCAGTACTTC. It specifies CASSVAEGFEQYF. This chain connects TRBV9 to TRBJ2-7; D is uncertain. CDR3 length equals 13 residues. Trimming cost V 0 bases and J 6 bases, with 10 bases left between them. Germline CDR1 is SGDLS and CDR2 is YYNGEE.

This clonotype showed up many times. CDR3 in amino acids: CASSLVQGGGMDYTF. The CDR3 DNA reads as TGTGCCAGCAGCTTAGTACAGGGCGGGGGGATGGACTACACCTTC. The chain links TRBV7-2 to TRBJ1-2; maybe TRBD1 (6 bases). CDR3 size: 15 residues. CDR1 is SGHTA and CDR2 is FQGNSA in the germline V gene. The germline V and J ends were trimmed by 1 base and 10 bases, with 19 bases remaining between them.

The chain links TRBV9 to TRBJ1-5; D may be TRBD1 (5 bases). The length of the CDR3 is 15 residues. V dropped 2 bases and J dropped 0 bases, with 9 bases sitting between them. Germline V gene data show CDR1 as SGDLS and CDR2 as YYNGEE. Written as DNA, the CDR3 is TGTGCCAGCAGCGTGGGGGTAGGTAGCAATCAGCCCCAGCATTTT. Translation: CASSVGVGSNQPQHF.

This sequence joins TRBV29-1 and TRBJ1-2; 7 nucleotides agree with TRBD1. CDR3 length equals 12 residues. CDR1 SQVTM and CDR2 ANQGSEA come from the germline V gene. J was trimmed by 1 base and V by 7 bases; bases with no gene match: 3. CDR3 DNA: TGCAGCGCCGGGGACAGTAACTATGGCTACACCTTC. Its protein product is CSAGDSNYGYTF. The entire variable domain, with the rest obtained from reference TRBV29-1 and TRBJ1-2, is as follows: SAVISQKPSRDICQRGTSLTIQCQVDSQVTMMFWYRQQPGQSLTLIATANQGSEATYESGFVIDKFPISRPNLTFSTLTVSNMSPEDSSIYLCSAGDSNYGYTFGSGTRLTVV.

The chain links TRBV15 to TRBJ2-1; TRBD2 aligns across 10 bases. V trimming: 5 bases; J trimming: 8 bases; junction bases outside the gene matches: 9. This CDR3 contains 15 residues. The germline V gene encodes CDR1 LNHNV and CDR2 YYDKDF (reference sequence). Written as DNA, the CDR3 is TGTGCCACCAGCGGTCCAGCGGGAGGGCGAGATGAGCAGTTCTTC. Encoded protein: CATSGPAGGRDEQFF.

The table lists this clonotype with a few counts. CDR3 sequence: CAIRESPPLYGYTF. CDR3 coding DNA: TGTGCCATCAGAGAATCGCCGCCCCTCTATGGCTACACCTTC. V usage is TRBV10-3 and J usage is TRBJ1-2; D is uncertain. Germline V gene lookup returns CDR1 ENHRY and CDR2 SYGVKD. This CDR3 contains 14 residues. The ends were cut back, 6 bases at V and 4 bases at J, with 15 bases in the middle.

The CDR3 sequence: CASSSTTGRTGEKLFF. CDR3 nucleotide sequence: TGTGCCAGCAGCTCGACGACAGGTCGAACTGGGGAAAAACTGTTTTTT. This chain connects TRBV7-9 to TRBJ1-4; weak D call: TRBD1 (6 bases). The V and J ends lost 4 bases and 8 bases respectively, with 20 bases between them. CDR3 length: 16 amino acids. Germline V gene sequence: CDR1 SEHNR, CDR2 FQNEAQ (reference sequence).

This clonotype occurred once. This sequence joins TRBV19 and TRBJ2-7, with 11 bases identical to TRBD2. The CDR3 has 14 residues. V dropped 9 bases and J dropped 2; count of bases not matched to a gene: 6. Germline V gene sequence: CDR1 LNHDA, CDR2 SQIVND (reference sequence). CDR3 sequence (DNA): TGTGCCAGCCCCACTAGCGGGGGTACCTACGAGCAGTACTTC. It codes for CASPTSGGTYEQYF. Together with reference TRBV19 and TRBJ2-7, the CDR3 gives the full variable domain: DGGITQSPKYLFRKEGQNVTLSCEQNLNHDAMYWYRQDPGQGLRLIYYSQIVNDFQKGDIAEGYSVSREKKESFPLTVTSAQKNPTAFYLCASPTSGGTYEQYFGPGTRLTVT.

Comment on this clonotype: No conserved phenylalanine or tryptophan is present at the end of the CDR3, so a read error is the likely explanation. The rearrangement uses TRBV20-1 and TRBJ2-2; 7 bases map to TRBD2. With 0 bases clipped from V and 10 bases from J, the junction kept 11 bases outside the gene matches. The CDR3 has 15 residues. From germline, CDR1 is DFQATT and CDR2 SNEGSKA (reference sequence). CDR3 protein: CSARDPASGAVELFL. DNA of the CDR3: TGCAGTGCTAGAGATCCGGCTAGCGGAGCCGTGGAGCTGTTTCTT.

The chain employs TRBV29-1 and TRBJ1-2; D gene uncertain. There are 15 residues in the CDR3. Trimming left V 1 base short and J 0 bases short, with 12 bases between. Germline V CDR1 and CDR2: SQVTM, ANQGSEA. CDR3 loop: CSVEGAPGANYGYTF. The CDR3 DNA is TGCAGCGTTGAAGGTGCTCCGGGAGCTAACTATGGCTACACCTTC.

This clonotype turned up a few times. The chain links TRBV5-1 to TRBJ2-1; 10 nucleotides agree with TRBD1. Trimming at V came to 7 bases and at J to 7 bases, leaving 5 bases not matched to a gene. CDR3 length equals 13 residues. Looked up from germline, CDR1 is SGHRS and CDR2 is YFSETQ. This CDR3 reads CASGGQGGNEQFF. In DNA, the CDR3 is TGCGCCAGCGGCGGACAGGGGGGTAATGAGCAGTTCTTC.

Only a few counts were recorded for this clonotype. This rearrangement joins TRBV29-1 to TRBJ2-7; tentatively, D is TRBD2 (5 bases). The CDR3 runs to 12 residues. V lost 4 bases and J lost 3, with 10 bases in between. CDR1 and CDR2 from the germline V gene are SQVTM and ANQGSEA. The CDR3 region is CSVGTGNYEQYF. The CDR3 bases are TGCAGCGTTGGGACGGGAAACTACGAGCAGTACTTC.

To note about this clonotype: At one end, the junction sequence differs from germline, possibly due to a read error. The V and J genes are TRBV7-2 and TRBJ2-1; TRBD1 or TRBD2 may be the D gene (6 bases each). The CDR3 sequence is 13 residues long. Germline V gene sequence: CDR1 SGHTA, CDR2 FQGNSA. The CDR3 loop reads CASSPAGQGEQLF. CDR3 nucleotide sequence: TGTGCCAGCAGCCCGGCGGGACAAGGTGAGCAGCTCTTC. Variable domain in full (rest from reference TRBV7-2 and TRBJ2-1): GAGVSQSPSNKVTEKGKDVELRCDPISGHTALYWYRQSLGQGLEFLIYFQGNSAPDKSGLPSDRFSAERTGGSVSTLTIQRTQQEDSAVYLCASSPAGQGEQLFGPGTRLTVL.

On this clonotype: One junction end disagrees with the germline gene, perhaps due to a read error. The chain links TRBV7-9 to TRBJ2-7; no clear D. The CDR3 is made up of 14 amino acids. From germline, CDR1 is SEHNR and CDR2 FQNEAQ (reference sequence). CDR3 DNA sequence: TGCGCCAGCAGCTTACCGGGCACTTCCTACAAGCAGTACTTC. Translation: CASSLPGTSYKQYF.

The rearrangement uses TRBV7-8 and TRBJ1-6; D unclear. Trimming left V 1 base short and J 1 base short, with 11 bases between. Germline-derived CDR1 and CDR2 are SGHVS and FQNEAQ. The length of the CDR3 is 17 residues. CDR3 loop: CASSLVQGPSYNSPLHF. CDR3 nucleotides: TGTGCCAGCAGCTTAGTGCAAGGACCATCCTATAATTCACCCCTCCACTTT. Full variable domain (missing parts from reference TRBV7-8 and TRBJ1-6): GAGVSQSPRYKVAKRGQDVALRCDPISGHVSLFWYQQALGQGPEFLTYFQNEAQLDKSGLPSDRFFAERPEGSVSTLKIQRTQQEDSAVYLCASSLVQGPSYNSPLHFGNGTRLTVT.

The V gene is TRBV15, the J gene TRBJ2-5; a possible D gene is TRBD1 (5 bases). Germline V gene data show CDR1 as LNHNV and CDR2 as YYDKDF (reference sequence). V dropped 0 bases and J dropped 4 bases, with 21 bases sitting between them. The CDR3 loop spans 18 amino acids. The CDR3 DNA is TGTGCCACCAGCAGAGACGGGCCAGGGTCGGGCCGGAGAGAGACCCAGTACTTC. The encoded protein is CATSRDGPGSGRRETQYF.

This chain uses TRBV19 with TRBJ2-2, with 10 bases fitting TRBD1. The V and J ends lost 3 bases and 2 bases, in that order; junction bases with no gene match: 15. CDR1 and CDR2 (germline): LNHDA, SQIVND (reference sequence). This CDR3 is built from 20 residues. The CDR3 sequence: CASSMVRGDRGTVNTGELFF. The CDR3 region has the DNA TGTGCCAGTAGTATGGTGCGGGGGGACAGGGGAACGGTTAACACCGGGGAGCTGTTTTTT. Full variable domain (remainder filled in from reference TRBV19 and TRBJ2-2): DGGITQSPKYLFRKEGQNVTLSCEQNLNHDAMYWYRQDPGQGLRLIYYSQIVNDFQKGDIAEGYSVSREKKESFPLTVTSAQKNPTAFYLCASSMVRGDRGTVNTGELFFGEGSRLTVL.

This clonotype was seen only a few times. The J gene is TRBJ2-7, the V gene TRBV11-2; D not certain. V gave up 2 bases and J gave up 6 bases, with 8 bases separating them. CDR3 length: 12 amino acids. Germline CDR1 is SGHAT and CDR2 is FQNNGV. For the CDR3, the DNA is TGTGCCAGCAGCTTATTCGCTCCCGAGCAGTACTTC. Translated: CASSLFAPEQYF.

The chain links TRBV15 to TRBJ2-7; D is possibly TRBD1 (5 bases). Between the trimmed V and J ends, which lost 1 base and 5 bases, there was a span of 15 bases. Germline V gives CDR1 LNHNV, CDR2 YYDKDF (reference sequence). This CDR3 is 15 amino acids long. This CDR3 reads CATSRAARAPHEQYF. CDR3 DNA sequence: TGTGCCACCAGCAGAGCGGCCAGGGCGCCCCACGAGCAGTACTTC.